Shown below are 18 T cell receptor beta chains from a single sample sequenced in a study of T-cell memory formation after mild COVID-19 (dated by TCRdb to about 2021). Libraries were made using 5' RACE. Sequencing was performed on an Illumina NovaSeq 6000. The raw public reads went through TCRdb reprocessing: fastp at Q25, MiXCR clone calling, in-frame beta chains kept. Rows with a matching CDR3 protein are joined into one entry that keeps the most common DNA and genes. Recorded for this sample are about 210,000 distinct CDR3 sequences; roughly 27% of them occurred a single time. The ten largest clonotypes hold over 10% of the sample. Sequences were obtained from PBMCs or a T cell subset sorted from them (not recorded which). These receptors were collected from an adult woman who had mild COVID-19 (a few samples of this study predate the infection). The sample titles of this study are shuffled in the database, so cell type and time point are left out; the donor was told from shared clones.

This chain uses TRBV7-9 with TRBJ2-2, with D hard to call. This CDR3 region has 12 residues. Trimming left V 5 bases short and J 7 bases short, with 8 bases between. Germline values: CDR1 SEHNR, CDR2 FQNEAQ (reference sequence). The CDR3 nucleotides are TGTGCCAGCAGCCACAGTAGCGGGGAGCTGTTTTTT. The encoded protein is CASSHSSGELFF.

This clonotype was detected a few times. V is TRBV18 and J is TRBJ2-3; D is perhaps TRBD1 (5 bases). The CDR3 has 14 amino acids. Trimming stripped 7 bases from V and 1 base from J, with 12 bases between. Germline V gene sequence: CDR1 KGHSH, CDR2 LQKENI. The CDR3 region has the DNA TGTGCCAGCTTGGCGGAAGGGGGCACAGATACGCAGTATTTT. Its translation is CASLAEGGTDTQYF.

This clonotype turned up a few times. J is TRBJ1-1 and V is TRBV7-2; D is perhaps TRBD1 (6 bases). The ends were cut back, 4 bases at V and 6 bases at J, with 18 bases in the middle. The germline V gene encodes CDR1 SGHTA and CDR2 FQGNSA. This CDR3 region has 15 residues. The CDR3 bases are TGTGCCAGCAGCTCAGATCGCAGGGGAGGGGCTGAAGCTTTCTTT. Its translation: CASSSDRRGGAEAFF.

The CDR3 DNA follows: TGTGCCAGCAGCTTAAGTCGCGAGCAGTTCTTC. Its protein is CASSLSREQFF. The V and J genes are TRBV7-8 and TRBJ2-1; D remains ambiguous. Germline V CDR1 and CDR2: SGHVS, FQNEAQ. This CDR3 has 11 amino acids. Trimming shortened V by 2 bases and J by 10 bases, and 6 bases separated the two germline ends.

The chain combines TRBV20-1 with TRBJ2-7; a possible D gene is TRBD1 (6 bases). The CDR3 covers 13 residues. Trimming took off 5 bases at V and 0 bases at J, with 11 bases between the two ends. Germline V gene sequence: CDR1 DFQATT, CDR2 SNEGSKA (reference sequence). The CDR3 bases are TGCAGTGCTTACCGGGACAACTCCTACGAGCAGTACTTC. This encodes CSAYRDNSYEQYF.

This clonotype was picked up a small number of times. The chain is built from TRBV19 and TRBJ1-5; 11 nucleotides line up with TRBD1. With V trimmed by 7 bases and J by 3 bases, 5 bases remained unmatched. The CDR3 sequence is 15 residues long. Germline CDR1 is LNHDA and CDR2 is SQIVND (reference sequence). CDR3 nucleotides: TGTGCCAGTATGGGGACAGGGGGACACAATCAGCCCCAGCATTTT. It is translated as CASMGTGGHNQPQHF.

The sample holds a few counts of this clonotype. The chain couples TRBV29-1 to TRBJ2-2, with 11 nucleotides matching TRBD2. With V trimmed by 7 bases and J by 4 bases, 5 bases remained unmatched. The germline gives CDR1 SQVTM, CDR2 ANQGSEA. The length of the CDR3 is 14 residues. CDR3 amino acids: CSGKLAGVTGELFF. The CDR3 DNA follows: TGCAGCGGTAAACTAGCGGGAGTCACCGGGGAGCTGTTTTTT.

This clonotype was detected a few times. The chain uses TRBV20-1 and TRBJ2-3, with D perhaps matching TRBD2 (6 bases). CDR3 size: 11 residues. The ends were cut back, 5 bases at V and 6 bases at J, with 9 bases in the middle. Germline V CDR1 and CDR2: DFQATT, SNEGSKA (reference sequence). For the CDR3, the DNA is TGCAGTGCTCGTGGAGGGGATACGCAGTATTTT. It translates to CSARGGDTQYF.

V and J are TRBV6-5 and TRBJ1-2, with D unresolved. Between the trimmed V and J ends, which lost 2 bases and 6 bases, there was a span of 16 bases. Germline V gives CDR1 MNHEY, CDR2 SVGAGI. CDR3 length: 15 amino acids. For the CDR3, the DNA is TGTGCCAGCAGTTACGACCCGCAGCCTCGGGATGGCTACACCTTC. This encodes CASSYDPQPRDGYTF.

The table lists this clonotype with a few counts. This chain links TRBV18 with TRBJ2-1; 7 nucleotides match TRBD2. The V gene end was trimmed by 3 bases and the J gene end by 0 bases; junction bases not matched to a gene: 2. The germline CDR1 and CDR2 sequences are KGHSH and LQKENI. The CDR3 contains 15 residues. CDR3 sequence reads: CASSPLAVSYNEQFF. The DNA for the CDR3 is TGTGCCAGCTCACCCCTAGCGGTCTCCTACAATGAGCAGTTCTTC. Combining the CDR3 with reference TRBV18 and TRBJ2-1 gives the whole variable domain NAGVMQNPRHLVRRRGQEARLRCSPMKGHSHVYWYRQLPEEGLKFMVYLQKENIIDESGMPKERFSAEFPKEGPSILRIQQVVRGDSAAYFCASSPLAVSYNEQFFGPGTRLTVL.

This clonotype has only one observation. The CDR3, as DNA: TGTGCCTGGAGTACCACAGGGGTTATAGAGACCCAGTACTTC. The encoded protein is CAWSTTGVIETQYF. The chain employs TRBV30 and TRBJ2-5; TRBD1 matches 7 bases. V lost 2 bases, J lost 4 bases, and 7 bases stayed unmatched. Germline-derived CDR1 and CDR2 are GTSNPN and SVGIG (reference sequence). The CDR3 extends over 14 amino acids.

The CDR3 DNA sequence: TGTGCCAGCAGTCCCCGCCGACTAGCGGGGGGGCGTGGCACCGGGGAGCTGTTTTTT. The encoded protein is CASSPRRLAGGRGTGELFF. This chain joins TRBV27 and TRBJ2-2, with TRBD2 matching 14 bases. The CDR3 loop spans 19 amino acids. CDR1 MNHEY and CDR2 SMNVEV come from the germline V gene (reference sequence). Trimming removed 5 bases from V and 4 bases from J; junction bases left unmatched: 12.

This clonotype was seen a handful of times. This chain links TRBV27 with TRBJ2-7, with D possibly TRBD2 on 5 matching bases. V lost 5 bases to trimming and J lost 3 bases, with 14 bases between them. CDR1 and CDR2 (germline): MNHEY, SMNVEV (reference sequence). This CDR3 contains 14 residues. The chain's CDR3 is CASSPIGLFYEQYF. CDR3 DNA sequence: TGTGCCAGCAGTCCGATCGGACTCTTCTACGAGCAGTACTTC.

The rearrangement links TRBV7-9 to TRBJ2-3, with 9 bases matching TRBD1. The CDR3 covers 16 residues. The ends lost 5 bases at V and 3 bases at J; junction bases unmatched: 9. From germline, CDR1 is SEHNR and CDR2 FQNEAQ (reference sequence). The CDR3 reads CASSRTGAVVTDTQYF. In DNA form, the CDR3 reads TGTGCCAGCAGCCGGACAGGGGCAGTAGTTACAGATACGCAGTATTTT.

V is TRBV12-3 or TRBV12-4 and J is TRBJ1-1, with D hard to call. Trimming pared 7 bases from V and 2 bases from J, leaving 14 bases between. The CDR3 has 14 residues. CDR3 nucleotides: TGTGCCAGCACCCTAAGTTCGACAAACACTGAAGCTTTCTTT. Amino acid sequence: CASTLSSTNTEAFF.

This clonotype was seen more than once but under ten times. The J gene is TRBJ1-1, the V gene TRBV13; 10 bases are shared with TRBD1. This CDR3 has 16 amino acids. Germline lookup yields CDR1 PRHDT and CDR2 FYEKMQ (reference sequence). V dropped 2 bases and J dropped 5; count of bases not matched to a gene: 8. Here the CDR3 DNA reads TGTGCCAGCAGCTTACGTCAGGGACAGGGGAAGACTGAAGCTTTCTTT. Protein sequence: CASSLRQGQGKTEAFF.

The chain recombines TRBV20-1 with TRBJ1-1, with D possibly matching TRBD1 (6 bases). Germline V lookup: CDR1 DFQATT, CDR2 SNEGSKA (reference sequence). This CDR3 has 15 amino acids. Trimming removed 5 bases at V and 5 bases at J, with 21 bases between. The CDR3 DNA reads TGCAGTGCTTCACGACGTGCAGGGGCTGGGACTGAAGCTTTCTTT. Protein product: CSASRRAGAGTEAFF.

The chain employs TRBV6-6 and TRBJ2-1, with 14 positions matching TRBD2. Germline CDR1 and CDR2: MNHNY and SVGAGI (reference sequence). Trimming cost V 6 bases and J 0 bases; bases outside gene matches: 10. This CDR3 is built from 19 residues. The CDR3 DNA reads TGTGCCAGCAGGCGACTAGCGGGAGGGCTGATGAGCTCCTACAATGAGCAGTTCTTC. Translation: CASRRLAGGLMSSYNEQFF.